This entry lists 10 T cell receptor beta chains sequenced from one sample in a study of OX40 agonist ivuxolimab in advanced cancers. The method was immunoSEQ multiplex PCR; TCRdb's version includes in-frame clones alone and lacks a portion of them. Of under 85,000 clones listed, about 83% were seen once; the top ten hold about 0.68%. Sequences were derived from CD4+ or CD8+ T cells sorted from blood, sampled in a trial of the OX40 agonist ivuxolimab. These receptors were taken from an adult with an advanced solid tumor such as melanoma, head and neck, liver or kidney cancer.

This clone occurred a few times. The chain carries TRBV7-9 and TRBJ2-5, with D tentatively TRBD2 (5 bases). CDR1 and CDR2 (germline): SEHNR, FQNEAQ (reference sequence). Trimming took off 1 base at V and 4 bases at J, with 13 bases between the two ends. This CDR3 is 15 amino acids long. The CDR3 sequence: CASSLGRRATETQYF. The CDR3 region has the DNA TGTGCCAGCAGCTTAGGGCGGCGGGCGACAGAGACCCAGTACTTC.

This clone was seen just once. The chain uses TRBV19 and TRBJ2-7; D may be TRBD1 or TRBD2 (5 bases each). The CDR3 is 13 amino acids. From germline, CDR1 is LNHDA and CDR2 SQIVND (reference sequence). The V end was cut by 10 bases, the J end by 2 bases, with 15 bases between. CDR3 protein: CAIPGTVPYEQYF. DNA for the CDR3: TGTGCCATTCCCGGGACGGTACCCTACGAGCAGTACTTC.

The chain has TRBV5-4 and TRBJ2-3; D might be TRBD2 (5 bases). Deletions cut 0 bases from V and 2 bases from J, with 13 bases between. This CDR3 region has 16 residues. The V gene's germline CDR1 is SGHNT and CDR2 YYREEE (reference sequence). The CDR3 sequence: CASSLVPGSHTDTQYF. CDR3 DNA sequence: TGTGCCAGCAGCTTGGTTCCGGGGAGCCACACAGATACGCAGTATTTT.

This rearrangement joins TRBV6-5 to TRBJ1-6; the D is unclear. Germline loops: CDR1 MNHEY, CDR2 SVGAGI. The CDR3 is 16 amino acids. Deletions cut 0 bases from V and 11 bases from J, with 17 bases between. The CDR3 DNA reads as TGTGCCAGCAGTTACTCCGAGGCCCGTTTCGGTCCACCCCTCCACTTT. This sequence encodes CASSYSEARFGPPLHF.

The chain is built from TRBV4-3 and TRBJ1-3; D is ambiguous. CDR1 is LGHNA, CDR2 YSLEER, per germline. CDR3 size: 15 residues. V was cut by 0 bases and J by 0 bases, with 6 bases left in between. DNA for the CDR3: TGCGCCAGCAGCCAAGAGGACTACTCTGGAAACACCATATATTTT. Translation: CASSQEDYSGNTIYF.

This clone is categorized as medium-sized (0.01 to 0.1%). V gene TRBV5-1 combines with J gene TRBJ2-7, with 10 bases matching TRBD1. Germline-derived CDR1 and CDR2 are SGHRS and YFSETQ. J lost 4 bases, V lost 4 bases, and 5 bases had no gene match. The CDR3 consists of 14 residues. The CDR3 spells CASSPGTGEYEQYF. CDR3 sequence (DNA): TGCGCCAGCAGCCCGGGGACAGGGGAGTACGAGCAGTACTTC. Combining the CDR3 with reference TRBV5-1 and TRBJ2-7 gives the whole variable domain KAGVTQTPRYLIKTRGQQVTLSCSPISGHRSVSWYQQTPGQGLQFLFEYFSETQRNKGNFPGRFSGRQFSNSRSEMNVSTLELGDSALYLCASSPGTGEYEQYFGPGTRLTVT.

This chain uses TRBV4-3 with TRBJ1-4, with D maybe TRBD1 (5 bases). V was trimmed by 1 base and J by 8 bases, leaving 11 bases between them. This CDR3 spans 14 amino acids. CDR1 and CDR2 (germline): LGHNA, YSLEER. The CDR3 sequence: CASSQAIRTEKLFF. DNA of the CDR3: TGCGCCAGCAGCCAAGCTATAAGGACAGAAAAACTGTTTTTT.

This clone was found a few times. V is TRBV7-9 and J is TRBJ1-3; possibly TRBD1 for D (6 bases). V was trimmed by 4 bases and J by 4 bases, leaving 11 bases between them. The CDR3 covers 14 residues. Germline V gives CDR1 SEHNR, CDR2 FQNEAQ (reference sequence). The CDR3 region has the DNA TGTGCCAGCAGCTACGGGACACTAGGAAACACCATATATTTT. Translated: CASSYGTLGNTIYF.

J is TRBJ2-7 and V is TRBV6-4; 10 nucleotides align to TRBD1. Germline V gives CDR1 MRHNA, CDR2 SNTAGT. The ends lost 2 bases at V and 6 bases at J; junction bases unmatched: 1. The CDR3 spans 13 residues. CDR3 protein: CASSDGTGAEQYF. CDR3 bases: TGTGCCAGCAGTGACGGGACAGGGGCCGAGCAGTACTTC.

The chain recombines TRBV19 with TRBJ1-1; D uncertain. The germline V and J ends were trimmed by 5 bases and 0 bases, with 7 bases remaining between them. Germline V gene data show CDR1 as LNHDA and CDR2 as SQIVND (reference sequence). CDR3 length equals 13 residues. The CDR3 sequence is CASSFNMNTEAFF. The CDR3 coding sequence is TGTGCCAGTAGTTTCAACATGAACACTGAAGCTTTCTTT.